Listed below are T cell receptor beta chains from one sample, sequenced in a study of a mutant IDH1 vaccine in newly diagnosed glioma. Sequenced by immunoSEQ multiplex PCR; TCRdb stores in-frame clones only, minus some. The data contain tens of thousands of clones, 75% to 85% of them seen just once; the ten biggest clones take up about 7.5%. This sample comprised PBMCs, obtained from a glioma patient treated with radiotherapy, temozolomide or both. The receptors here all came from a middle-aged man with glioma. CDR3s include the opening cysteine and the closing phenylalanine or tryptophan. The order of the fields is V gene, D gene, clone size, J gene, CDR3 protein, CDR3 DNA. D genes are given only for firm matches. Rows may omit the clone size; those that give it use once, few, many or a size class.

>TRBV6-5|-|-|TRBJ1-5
CASSTGHNQPQHF
TGTGCCAGCAGTACCGGTCACAATCAGCCCCAGCATTTT
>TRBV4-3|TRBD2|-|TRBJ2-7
CASSQEIPGAAGGGFEQYF
TGCGCCAGCAGCCAAGAGATACCAGGGGCCGCCGGGGGGGGGTTCGAGCAGTACTTC
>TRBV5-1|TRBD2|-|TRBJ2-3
CASSLIPARGGSKDTQYF
TGCGCCAGCAGCTTGATCCCCGCGCGGGGGGGCAGTAAAGATACGCAGTATTTT
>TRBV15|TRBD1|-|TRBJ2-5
CATSREGGASETQYF
TGTGCCACCAGCAGAGAAGGGGGCGCTTCGGAGACCCAGTACTTC
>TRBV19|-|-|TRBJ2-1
CASRGSSYNEQFF
TGTGCCAGTAGGGGATCGTCCTACAATGAGCAGTTCTTC
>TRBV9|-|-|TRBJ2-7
CASSVGNGGFDEQYF
TGTGCCAGCAGCGTAGGCAACGGGGGCTTCGACGAGCAGTACTTC
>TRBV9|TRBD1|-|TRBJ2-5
CASSIGQGVQETQYF
TGTGCCAGCAGCATTGGACAGGGGGTCCAAGAGACCCAGTACTTC
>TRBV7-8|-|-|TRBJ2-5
CASSPRQAVSGQETQYF
TGTGCCAGCAGCCCCCGACAGGCCGTCTCGGGTCAAGAGACCCAGTACTTC
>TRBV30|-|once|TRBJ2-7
CAWSPAAYSLGQYF
TGTGCCTGGAGTCCAGCAGCGTATAGCTTGGGGCAGTACTTC
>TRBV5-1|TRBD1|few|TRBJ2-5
CASGRTGRAETQYF
TGCGCCAGCGGCCGGACAGGACGGGCAGAGACCCAGTACTTC
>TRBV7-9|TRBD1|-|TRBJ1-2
CASSLEAGQGYGYTF
TGTGCCAGCAGCTTAGAGGCGGGACAGGGGTATGGCTACACCTTC
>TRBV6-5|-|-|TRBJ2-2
CASKIGGTTGELFF
TGTGCCAGCAAGATTGGGGGTACCACCGGGGAGCTGTTTTTT
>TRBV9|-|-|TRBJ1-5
CASSEGGGLNQPQHF
TGTGCCAGCAGCGAAGGCGGGGGGCTCAATCAGCCCCAGCATTTT
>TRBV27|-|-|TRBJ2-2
CASSWGTRKNTGELFF
TGTGCCAGCAGTTGGGGGACACGCAAAAACACCGGGGAGCTGTTTTTT
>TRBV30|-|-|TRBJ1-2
CAWTTVNYGYTF
TGTGCCTGGACAACGGTTAACTATGGCTACACCTTC
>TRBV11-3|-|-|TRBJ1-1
CASSLSPAGHTEAFF
TGTGCCAGCAGCTTGAGTCCCGCTGGCCACACTGAAGCTTTCTTT
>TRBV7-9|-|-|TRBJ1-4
CASSLGHLRELFF
TGTGCCAGCAGCTTGGGACACCTGAGGGAACTGTTTTTT
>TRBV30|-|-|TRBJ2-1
CAFATYNEQFF
TGTGCCTTCGCCACCTACAATGAGCAGTTCTTC
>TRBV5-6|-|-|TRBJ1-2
CASSPGGGNYGYTF
TGTGCCAGCAGCCCCGGGGGGGGGAACTATGGCTACACCTTC
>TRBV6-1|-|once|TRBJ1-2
CASSEGPANYGYTF
TGTGCCAGCTCTGAGGGTCCTGCTAACTATGGCTACACCTTC
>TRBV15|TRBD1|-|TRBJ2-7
CATSRGRTGRGNF
TGTGCCACCAGCAGAGGGCGGACAGGGCGCGGGAACTTC
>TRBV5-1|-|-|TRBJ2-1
CASSWRNEQFF
TGCGCCAGCAGCTGGAGAAATGAGCAGTTCTTC
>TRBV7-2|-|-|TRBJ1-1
CASRSGMNTEAFF
TGTGCCAGCAGGTCGGGGATGAACACTGAAGCTTTCTTT
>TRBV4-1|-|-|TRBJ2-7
CASSQDNGQNPYEQYF
TGCGCCAGCAGCCAAGATAATGGCCAGAACCCCTACGAGCAGTACTTC
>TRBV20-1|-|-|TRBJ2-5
CSARGETQYF
TGCAGTGCTAGAGGCGAGACCCAGTACTTC
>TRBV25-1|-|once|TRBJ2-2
CASSTLGGELFF
TGTGCCAGCAGCACCCTGGGCGGGGAGCTGTTTTTT
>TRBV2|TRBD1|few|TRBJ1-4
CASSEANDRAEKLFF
TGTGCCAGCAGTGAAGCGAACGACAGGGCTGAAAAACTGTTTTTT
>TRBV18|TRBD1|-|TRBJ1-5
CASSTGTVGNQPQHF
TGTGCCAGCTCAACCGGGACAGTAGGAAATCAGCCCCAGCATTTT
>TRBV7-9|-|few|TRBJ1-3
CASSGGFSGNTIYF
TGTGCCAGCAGCGGGGGATTCTCTGGAAACACCATATATTTT
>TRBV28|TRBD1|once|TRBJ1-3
CASSFRDRISGNTIYF
TGTGCCAGCAGTTTCCGGGACAGGATCTCTGGAAACACCATATATTTT
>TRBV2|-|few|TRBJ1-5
CASSGLIQPQHF
TGTGCCAGCAGTGGGTTGATACAGCCCCAGCATTTT
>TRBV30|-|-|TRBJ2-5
CAWSVNSRETQYF
TGTGCCTGGAGTGTTAATTCAAGAGAGACCCAGTACTTC
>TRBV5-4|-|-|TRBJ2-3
CASSFPGGLFTDTQYF
TGTGCCAGCAGCTTTCCGGGGGGCCTCTTCACCGATACGCAGTATTTT
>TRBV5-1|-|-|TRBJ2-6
CASSGDGANVLTF
TGCGCCAGCAGCGGCGATGGGGCCAACGTCCTGACTTTC
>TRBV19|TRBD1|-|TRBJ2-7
CASSPRTGEYEQYF
TGTGCCAGTAGTCCGCGGACAGGAGAGTACGAGCAGTACTTC
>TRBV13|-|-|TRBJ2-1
CASSLGPDPYNEQFF
TGTGCCAGCAGCCTCGGCCCGGACCCCTACAATGAGCAGTTCTTC
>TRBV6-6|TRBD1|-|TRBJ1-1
CASSSPGQGAAEAFF
TGTGCCAGCAGTTCCCCAGGACAGGGGGCGGCTGAAGCTTTCTTT
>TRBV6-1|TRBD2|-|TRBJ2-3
CATPTAGSSTDTQYF
TGTGCCACCCCCACAGCGGGGAGTAGCACAGATACGCAGTATTTT
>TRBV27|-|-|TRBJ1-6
CASRSRWGNSPLHF
TGTGCCAGCAGATCTCGCTGGGGGAATTCACCCCTCCACTTT
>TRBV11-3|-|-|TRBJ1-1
CASSPGGTENTEAFF
TGTGCCAGCAGCCCGGGGGGGACGGAGAACACTGAAGCTTTCTTT
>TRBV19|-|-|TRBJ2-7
CASIHPLTYEQYF
TGTGCCAGTATTCACCCCCTAACCTACGAGCAGTACTTC